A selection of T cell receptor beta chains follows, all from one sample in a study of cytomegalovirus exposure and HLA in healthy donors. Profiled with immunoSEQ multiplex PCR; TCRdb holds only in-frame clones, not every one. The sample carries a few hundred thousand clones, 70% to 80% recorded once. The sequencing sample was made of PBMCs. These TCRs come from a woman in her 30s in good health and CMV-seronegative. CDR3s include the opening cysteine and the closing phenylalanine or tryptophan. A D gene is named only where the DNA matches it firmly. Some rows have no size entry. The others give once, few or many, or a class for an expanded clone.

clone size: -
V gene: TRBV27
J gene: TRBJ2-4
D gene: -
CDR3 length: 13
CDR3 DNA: TGTGCCAGCAGCCCGAGTTCCAAAAACATTCAGTACTTC
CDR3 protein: CASSPSSKNIQYF

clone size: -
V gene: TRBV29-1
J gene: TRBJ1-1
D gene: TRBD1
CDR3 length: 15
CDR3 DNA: TGCAGCGTTGACCCTGGACAGGGGCGACGCACTGAAGCTTTCTTT
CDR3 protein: CSVDPGQGRRTEAFF

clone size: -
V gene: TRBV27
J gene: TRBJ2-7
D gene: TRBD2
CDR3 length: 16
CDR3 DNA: TGTGCCAGCAGTCCGACTAGCGGGGGGACTCCCTACGAGCAGTACTTC
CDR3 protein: CASSPTSGGTPYEQYF

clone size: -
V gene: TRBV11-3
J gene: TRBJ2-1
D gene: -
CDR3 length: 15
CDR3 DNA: TGTGCCAGCAGCTTAGGTGGACTCTCCTACAATGAGCAGTTCTTC
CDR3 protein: CASSLGGLSYNEQFF

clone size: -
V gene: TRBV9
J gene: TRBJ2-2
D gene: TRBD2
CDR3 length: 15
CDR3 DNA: TGTGCCAGCAGCCTTGCGGCGGGGGGAGGTGGGGAGCTGTTTTTT
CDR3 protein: CASSLAAGGGGELFF

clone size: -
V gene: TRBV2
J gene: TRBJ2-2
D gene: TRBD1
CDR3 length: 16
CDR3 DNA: TGTGCCAGCAGCCTACAGGGGCTCTACGACACCGGGGAGCTGTTTTTT
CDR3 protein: CASSLQGLYDTGELFF

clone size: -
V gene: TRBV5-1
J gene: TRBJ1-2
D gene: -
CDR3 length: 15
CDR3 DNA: TGCGCCAGCAGCTTGGAGGGGCAGGAGGGCTATGGCTACACCTTC
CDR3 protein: CASSLEGQEGYGYTF

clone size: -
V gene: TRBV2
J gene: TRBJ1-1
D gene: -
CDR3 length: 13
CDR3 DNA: TGTGCCTCAGAGACAGCGTTGAACACTGAAGCTTTCTTT
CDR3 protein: CASETALNTEAFF

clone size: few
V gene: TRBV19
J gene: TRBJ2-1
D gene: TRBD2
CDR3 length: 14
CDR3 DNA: TGTGCCAGTAGGAGAGCGGGGGCCCCCCGTGAGCAGTTCTTC
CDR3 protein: CASRRAGAPREQFF

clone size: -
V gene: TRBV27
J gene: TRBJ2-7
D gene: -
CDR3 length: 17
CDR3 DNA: TGTGCCAGCAGTTTATTCTCTAGGGCTGGTCTTGAGGGCGAGCAGTACTTC
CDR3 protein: CASSLFSRAGLEGEQYF

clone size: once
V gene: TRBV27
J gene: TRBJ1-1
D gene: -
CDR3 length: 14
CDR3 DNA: TGTGCCAGCAGTTTGGAAGGGGGAAGCACTGAAGCTTTCTTT
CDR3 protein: CASSLEGGSTEAFF

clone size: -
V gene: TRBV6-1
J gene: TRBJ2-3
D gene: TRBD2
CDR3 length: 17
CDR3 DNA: TGTGCCAGCAGTGAATTGGGGGGGTACACTGGGACAGATACGCAGTATTTT
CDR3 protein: CASSELGGYTGTDTQYF

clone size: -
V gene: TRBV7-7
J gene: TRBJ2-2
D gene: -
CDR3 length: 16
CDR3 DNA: TGTGCCAGCAGTCCTTCCGACTACAGGAACACCGGGGAGCTGTTTTTT
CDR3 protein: CASSPSDYRNTGELFF

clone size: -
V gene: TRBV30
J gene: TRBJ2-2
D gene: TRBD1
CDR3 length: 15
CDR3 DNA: TGTGCCTGGAGTTTACAGGGGCGGTTCACCGGGGAGCTGTTTTTT
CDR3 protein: CAWSLQGRFTGELFF

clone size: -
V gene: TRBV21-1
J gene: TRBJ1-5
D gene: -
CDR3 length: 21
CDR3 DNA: TGTGCCAGCAGCAAACCCCCAGGATCAAGGGACAGGGGGCTGGGCAATCAGCCCCAGCATTTT
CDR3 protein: CASSKPPGSRDRGLGNQPQHF

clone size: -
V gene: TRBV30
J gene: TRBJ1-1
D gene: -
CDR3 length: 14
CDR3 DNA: TGTGCCTGGAGTCCGGGGGGTATGAACACTGAAGCTTTCTTT
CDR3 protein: CAWSPGGMNTEAFF

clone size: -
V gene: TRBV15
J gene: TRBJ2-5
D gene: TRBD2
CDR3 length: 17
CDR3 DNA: TGTGCCACCAGCAGAGGCAGTCTTAGCGGGAGGTTGGAGACCCAGTACTTC
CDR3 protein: CATSRGSLSGRLETQYF